The rows below give T cell receptor beta chains drawn from one sample of a study of cytomegalovirus exposure and HLA in healthy donors. Assay: immunoSEQ multiplex PCR; the TCRdb copy retains only in-frame clones and omits some. The sample includes almost 200,000 clones, around 79% seen only once; the top ten take around 0.4%. Sequencing used PBMCs. All receptors come from a male donor in good health and CMV-seropositive. CDR3s include the opening cysteine and the closing phenylalanine or tryptophan. D genes are given only for firm matches. For some rows the clone size is stated as once, few or many, or as a class when expanded; others skip it.

j_call | v_call | d_call | clone_size | cdr3_aa | cdr3_nt
TRBJ1-5 | TRBV30 | NA | few | CAWNRVNQPQHF | TGTGCCTGGAACAGAGTAAATCAGCCCCAGCATTTT
TRBJ1-5 | TRBV28 | TRBD1 | NA | CASTLRRTGVYQPQHF | TGTGCCAGCACCCTACGACGGACAGGGGTTTATCAGCCCCAGCATTTT
TRBJ2-5 | TRBV4-3 | TRBD1 | few | CASSLTGGRETQYF | TGCGCCAGCAGCCTAACAGGGGGTCGGGAGACCCAGTACTTC
TRBJ2-3 | TRBV28 | TRBD2 | few | CASNNPGLAGDGADTQYF | TGTGCCAGCAATAACCCGGGACTAGCGGGAGACGGGGCAGATACGCAGTATTTT
TRBJ2-1 | TRBV7-2 | TRBD2 | NA | CASGLRESSNEQFF | TGTGCCAGCGGCCTGCGGGAGTCCAGCAATGAGCAGTTCTTC
TRBJ1-2 | TRBV6-6 | NA | NA | CASSYSAGVGSYGYTF | TGTGCCAGCAGTTACTCGGCGGGGGTCGGGTCCTATGGCTACACCTTC
TRBJ2-7 | TRBV4-1 | NA | few | CASSPAPGSSNYEQYF | TGCGCCAGCAGCCCTGCACCGGGATCCTCCAACTACGAGCAGTACTTC
TRBJ2-7 | TRBV9 | NA | NA | CASSVGWATYEQYF | TGTGCCAGCAGCGTAGGCTGGGCGACCTACGAGCAGTACTTC
TRBJ1-3 | TRBV10-3 | TRBD1 | NA | CAIGVTGVYNTIYF | TGTGCCATCGGGGTAACAGGGGTGTACAACACCATATATTTT
TRBJ2-7 | TRBV28 | NA | NA | CASSFGSDSTYEQYF | TGTGCCAGCAGTTTCGGCAGCGACAGTACCTACGAGCAGTACTTC
TRBJ1-2 | TRBV27 | NA | NA | CASSYRGGFGYTF | TGTGCCAGCAGTTATCGGGGAGGGTTCGGCTACACCTTC
TRBJ2-4 | TRBV7-2 | NA | once | CASSSPGLTLAKNIQYF | TGTGCCAGCAGCTCTCCGGGACTGACCCTAGCCAAAAACATTCAGTACTTC
TRBJ2-1 | TRBV2 | TRBD2 | once | CASSGGAGSSYNEQFF | TGTGCCAGCAGCGGTGGAGCGGGAAGCTCCTACAATGAGCAGTTCTTC
TRBJ2-2 | TRBV19 | NA | few | CASAYLDGELFF | TGTGCCAGTGCCTACTTAGATGGGGAGCTGTTTTTT
TRBJ2-7 | TRBV4-3 | NA | once | CASSQDFGGSYEQYF | TGCGCCAGCAGCCAAGATTTCGGCGGCTCCTACGAGCAGTACTTC
TRBJ2-4 | TRBV6-5 | TRBD2 | NA | CASSYTKRGAKNIQYF | TGTGCCAGCAGTTACACCAAGCGGGGGGCCAAAAACATTCAGTACTTC
TRBJ2-1 | TRBV28 | TRBD1 | NA | CASSSDRSYNEQFF | TGTGCCAGCAGTTCGGACAGGTCCTACAATGAGCAGTTCTTC
TRBJ2-5 | TRBV7-6 | TRBD2 | NA | CASSSGTSGRALVRETQYF | TGTGCCAGCAGTTCCGGGACTAGCGGGAGGGCCCTAGTACGGGAGACCCAGTACTTC
TRBJ2-1 | TRBV5-1 | TRBD2 | NA | CASSLAEFGTSNFNEQFF | TGCGCCAGCAGCTTGGCAGAATTTGGGACTAGTAATTTCAATGAGCAGTTCTTC
TRBJ1-2 | TRBV10-3 | NA | NA | CAITQTLTGNYGYTF | TGTGCCATCACACAGACCCTAACAGGAAACTATGGCTACACCTTC
TRBJ1-2 | TRBV9 | NA | few | CASSVVQRNYGYTF | TGTGCCAGCAGCGTAGTTCAACGGAACTATGGCTACACCTTC
TRBJ1-3 | TRBV6-6 | TRBD1 | NA | CASSYSDRGSGNTIYF | TGTGCCAGCAGTTACTCCGACAGGGGGTCTGGAAACACCATATATTTT
TRBJ1-5 | TRBV6-5 | TRBD1 | NA | CASMGQVDQPQHF | TGTGCCAGCATGGGACAGGTGGATCAGCCCCAGCATTTT
TRBJ2-5 | TRBV6-1 | NA | NA | CASSFSETQYF | TGTGCCAGCAGTTTCTCAGAGACCCAGTACTTC
TRBJ2-3 | TRBV4-2 | TRBD2 | once | CASSQSAGLAGEQLDTQYF | TGTGCCAGCAGCCAAAGCGCAGGACTAGCGGGCGAGCAATTAGATACGCAGTATTTT
TRBJ2-7 | TRBV7-8 | TRBD2 | NA | CAISSGSYYEQYF | TGTGCCATCTCTAGCGGGTCGTACTACGAGCAGTACTTC
TRBJ2-2 | TRBV7-9 | TRBD1 | NA | CASSLGGAGGPGELFF | TGTGCCAGCAGCTTGGGCGGGGCAGGGGGCCCCGGGGAGCTGTTTTTT
TRBJ2-3 | TRBV11-2 | NA | NA | CASSLLGPSTDTQYF | TGTGCCAGCAGCTTACTGGGGCCGTCCACAGATACGCAGTATTTT
TRBJ1-2 | TRBV6-5 | TRBD1 | NA | CASRIDRGDGYTF | TGTGCCAGCAGAATCGACAGGGGTGACGGCTACACCTTC
TRBJ1-5 | TRBV7-9 | NA | NA | CASSLGGGEGAQHF | TGTGCCAGCAGCTTAGGGGGCGGGGAAGGGGCCCAGCATTTT
TRBJ2-7 | TRBV19 | TRBD1 | NA | CASSRDRVREQYF | TGTGCCAGTAGTCGGGACAGGGTGCGCGAGCAGTACTTC
TRBJ2-7 | TRBV7-9 | NA | NA | CSSSLLRGEQYF | TGTTCCAGCAGCTTACTGCGCGGCGAGCAGTACTTC
TRBJ2-1 | TRBV27 | NA | NA | CASSLSMGGNEQFF | TGTGCCAGCAGTTTATCGATGGGGGGAAATGAGCAGTTCTTC
TRBJ1-6 | TRBV7-3 | TRBD1 | NA | CASSLGTDNSPLHF | TGTGCCAGCAGCTTAGGGACAGATAATTCACCCCTCCACTTT
TRBJ2-1 | TRBV30 | NA | few | CAWSVGRSYNEQFF | TGTGCCTGGAGTGTTGGCAGGTCCTACAATGAGCAGTTCTTC
TRBJ2-3 | TRBV27 | TRBD2 | NA | CASSAMRTSGGTAFTDTQYF | TGTGCCAGCAGCGCGATGCGGACTAGCGGGGGGACGGCATTCACAGATACGCAGTATTTT
TRBJ2-7 | TRBV30 | NA | few | CAWSVEGGSYEQYF | TGTGCCTGGAGTGTAGAGGGAGGCTCCTACGAGCAGTACTTC
TRBJ2-3 | TRBV5-8 | NA | NA | CASSSSAGGTDTQYF | TGTGCCAGCAGCTCGAGCGCAGGGGGCACAGATACGCAGTATTTT
TRBJ2-1 | TRBV9 | NA | NA | CASSVRLEPNEQFF | TGTGCCAGCAGCGTACGACTAGAGCCCAATGAGCAGTTCTTC
TRBJ1-2 | TRBV20-1 | TRBD1 | NA | CSGQGKPGGTF | TGCAGCGGACAGGGGAAACCCGGGGGCACCTTC
TRBJ1-2 | TRBV7-2 | NA | NA | CASSSGSRNYGYTF | TGTGCCAGCAGCTCCGGGTCGCGGAACTATGGCTACACCTTC
TRBJ2-1 | TRBV2 | TRBD2 | NA | CASSVQRGSYNEQFF | TGTGCCAGCAGTGTCCAGCGGGGGTCGTACAATGAGCAGTTCTTC
TRBJ1-1 | TRBV18 | NA | NA | CASSPGTQRLNTEAFF | TGTGCCAGCTCACCCGGGACACAGCGGTTGAACACTGAAGCTTTCTTT
TRBJ2-5 | TRBV11-1 | TRBD2 | few | CASSPPYGLAGGQGTQYF | TGTGCCAGCAGCCCCCCCTATGGACTAGCGGGGGGGCAGGGGACCCAGTACTTC
TRBJ2-5 | TRBV10-3 | TRBD1 | NA | CAISESGQQETQYF | TGTGCCATCAGTGAGTCGGGACAGCAAGAGACCCAGTACTTC
TRBJ2-4 | TRBV5-1 | TRBD2 | NA | CASSTGTNKNIQYF | TGCGCCAGCAGCACCGGGACTAACAAAAACATTCAGTACTTC
TRBJ1-1 | TRBV5-4 | NA | NA | CASSSGFAGSGTEAFF | TGTGCCAGCAGTTCTGGATTTGCAGGGTCGGGCACTGAAGCTTTCTTT
TRBJ1-3 | TRBV5-1 | NA | NA | CASSLGRPGNTIYF | TGCGCCAGCAGCTTAGGGAGACCCGGAAACACCATATATTTT
TRBJ1-4 | TRBV7-9 | TRBD1 | NA | CSSSPSPGQKNEKLFF | TGTTCCAGCAGCCCCTCCCCGGGACAGAAAAATGAAAAACTGTTTTTT
TRBJ2-1 | TRBV7-2 | TRBD2 | NA | CASSSGLAESYEQFF | TGTGCCAGCAGCTCGGGACTAGCGGAGAGCTATGAGCAGTTCTTC
TRBJ2-7 | TRBV11-1 | NA | NA | CASSLDRGKVYEQYF | TGTGCCAGCAGCTTAGACCGGGGTAAGGTTTACGAGCAGTACTTC